This T cell receptor beta chain comes out of a study of blood T cell dynamics during melanoma immunotherapy. Whole-study context: Patients with metastatic melanoma got pembrolizumab or nivolumab-ipilimumab as first-line care.

There are 15 residues in the CDR3. The germline V gene has CDR1 SNHLY and CDR2 FYNNEI. V gave up 1 base and J gave up 6 bases; unmatched junction bases: 5. Assay: immunoSEQ multiplex PCR; the TCRdb copy retains only in-frame clones and omits some. The sample comprises approximately 4,700 clones, 60% to 85% of which are singletons, and just under 55% rests with the top ten. Time point indicated: week 3, after first cycle of checkpoint inhibitor. The sample here was blood, taken from a patient treated with checkpoint blockade. The chain recombines TRBV2 with TRBJ1-5, with 8 positions matching TRBD1. The source of this sequence is a human donor with melanoma. Written as DNA, the CDR3 is TGTGCCAGCAGTGAAGTTGGACAGGGATTTCAGCCCCAGCATTTT. Encoded protein: CASSEVGQGFQPQHF.